The 21 T cell receptor beta chains presented below share a single source sample, sequenced in a study of cytomegalovirus exposure and HLA in healthy donors. The PCR used 60 Vbeta and 13 Jbeta primers. TCRdb's copy holds only in-frame clones and misses some; the assay was immunoSEQ multiplex PCR. Of some 160,000 clones listed, 79% are singletons. The sequencing input was PBMCs. These receptor sequences come from a woman in her forties in good health and CMV-seronegative.

The genes are TRBV2 and TRBJ2-2; the D gene is possibly TRBD2 (6 bases). The CDR3 consists of 13 residues. The V and J ends lost 4 bases and 7 bases respectively, with 10 bases between them. Germline CDR1 reads SNHLY; CDR2 reads FYNNEI. The CDR3 protein is CASSATGGGELFF. The CDR3, as DNA: TGTGCCAGCAGTGCAACCGGGGGCGGGGAGCTGTTTTTT.

The chain is built from TRBV6-5 and TRBJ2-3; 9 nucleotides align to TRBD2. The V gene's germline CDR1 is MNHEY and CDR2 SVGAGI. The CDR3 runs 16 residues. The V segment lost 2 bases and the J segment 6 bases; nucleotides outside the gene matches: 9. The CDR3 sequence: CASSYREREVGDTQYF. The CDR3 DNA follows: TGTGCCAGCAGTTACCGGGAGCGGGAGGTCGGGGATACGCAGTATTTT.

This chain links TRBV4-1 with TRBJ1-1; D may be TRBD1 (5 bases). The CDR3 runs 15 residues. V dropped 4 bases and J dropped 4 bases, with 16 bases sitting between them. Germline CDR1 is MGHRA and CDR2 is YSYEKL. The CDR3 reads CASSPQEEGSTEAFF. The CDR3 bases are TGCGCCAGCAGCCCACAAGAGGAGGGGAGCACTGAAGCTTTCTTT.

J is TRBJ1-2 and V is TRBV6-6, with D perhaps TRBD1 (6 bases). Between the trimmed V and J ends, which lost 10 bases and 8 bases, there was a span of 26 bases. CDR3 length: 15 residues. Per the germline V gene, CDR1 is MNHNY and CDR2 is SVGAGI (reference sequence). DNA for the CDR3: TGTGCCATCGAGGCAGGACAGAAGGGTGCTCTCGGCTACACCTTC. Protein: CAIEAGQKGALGYTF.

This rearrangement joins TRBV10-2 to TRBJ1-2; perhaps TRBD1 as D (6 bases). V lost 2 bases, J lost 6 bases, and 19 bases lay in between. CDR1 is WSHSY and CDR2 is SAAADI in the germline V gene. The CDR3 consists of 16 residues. Here the CDR3 reads CASSEGRLDSRDGYTF. The CDR3 DNA follows: TGCGCCAGCAGTGAGGGCAGGCTGGACAGCCGAGATGGCTACACCTTC.

The V call is TRBV6-1, the J call TRBJ2-5; TRBD1 might be the D (6 bases). The J call may be in error: the DNA end matches TRBJ2-7 better. The CDR3 is 12 amino acids. Germline values: CDR1 MNHNS, CDR2 SASEGT. CDR3 sequence: CASSLTGYEQYF. The CDR3 DNA reads TGTGCCAGCAGCCTTACAGGGTACGAGCAGTACTTC.

The CDR3 DNA sequence: TGTGCCAGCAGCCCCCACCCGGGACAGTACACCGGGGAGCTGTTTTTT. It specifies CASSPHPGQYTGELFF. The chain carries TRBV5-8 and TRBJ2-2, with 7 bases matching TRBD1. CDR3 size: 16 residues. Looked up from germline, CDR1 is SGHTS and CDR2 is YDEGEE. The junction had 9 bases not matched to a gene; V was cut back by 4 bases and J by 3 bases. The whole variable domain, filled in from reference TRBV5-8 and TRBJ2-2, reads EAGVTQSPTHLIKTRGQQATLRCSPISGHTSVYWYQQALGLGLQFLLWYDEGEERNRGNFPPRFSGRQFPNYSSELNVNALELEDSALYLCASSPHPGQYTGELFFGEGSRLTVL.

In DNA, the CDR3 is TGTGCCAGCAGCGTTAGCGGGGGGTCCTACAATGAGCAGTTCTTC. Translating it yields CASSVSGGSYNEQFF. This chain uses TRBV9 with TRBJ2-1; 10 bases map to TRBD2. The germline gives CDR1 SGDLS, CDR2 YYNGEE. CDR3 size: 15 residues. J was trimmed by 1 base and V by 2 bases; bases with no gene match: 0.

As DNA, the CDR3 is TGTGCCAGCAGTTACCCAAACACCGGGGAGCTGTTTTTT. This gives the protein CASSYPNTGELFF. This chain connects TRBV6-6 to TRBJ2-2; D is uncertain. CDR1 and CDR2 (germline): MNHNY, SVGAGI (reference sequence). V lost 2 bases, J lost 2 bases, and 3 bases lay in between. The CDR3 runs 13 residues.

J is TRBJ1-2 and V is TRBV27; D is undetermined. This CDR3 contains 14 residues. The ends were cut back, 3 bases at V and 2 bases at J, with 10 bases in the middle. Germline lookup yields CDR1 MNHEY and CDR2 SMNVEV (reference sequence). The CDR3, as DNA: TGTGCCAGCAGTTTCAAGCGGTCGAACTATGGCTACACCTTC. Encoded protein: CASSFKRSNYGYTF.

The CDR3 nucleotides are TGTGCCTGGGCCAGTAAGCGTGGCTACACCTTC. Its protein product is CAWASKRGYTF. V is TRBV30 and J is TRBJ1-2; D uncertain. V lost 5 bases to trimming and J lost 7 bases, with 11 bases between them. The CDR3 length is 11 residues. Germline V CDR1 and CDR2: GTSNPN, SVGIG (reference sequence).

The J gene is TRBJ1-4, the V gene TRBV7-8, with 10 positions matching TRBD1. The J segment lost 5 bases and the V segment lost 2 bases, leaving 11 bases of the junction unmatched. The CDR3 length is 18 residues. Germline values: CDR1 SGHVS, CDR2 FQNEAQ. The CDR3 region has the DNA TGTGCCAGCAGCTTACTCACAACTAGGGACAGGGGAAATGAAAAACTGTTTTTT. This gives the protein CASSLLTTRDRGNEKLFF. The entire variable domain, with the rest obtained from reference TRBV7-8 and TRBJ1-4, is as follows: GAGVSQSPRYKVAKRGQDVALRCDPISGHVSLFWYQQALGQGPEFLTYFQNEAQLDKSGLPSDRFFAERPEGSVSTLKIQRTQQEDSAVYLCASSLLTTRDRGNEKLFFGSGTQLSVL.

The chain employs TRBV10-3 and TRBJ2-7; D perhaps matches TRBD1 (5 bases). CDR3 length: 15 residues. CDR1 and CDR2 (germline): ENHRY, SYGVKD. V shed 4 bases and J shed 0 bases, with 13 bases lying between them. The CDR3 loop reads CAISGRQGGSYEQYF. CDR3 in DNA: TGTGCCATCAGTGGCAGGCAGGGCGGCTCCTACGAGCAGTACTTC.

This clone was detected a few times. The chain combines TRBV5-1 with TRBJ1-1; D unresolved. V was clipped by 4 bases and J by 7 bases, with 11 bases between them. Germline V gene lookup returns CDR1 SGHRS and CDR2 YFSETQ. The length of the CDR3 is 12 residues. The CDR3 sequence is CASSLGRNEAFF. The CDR3 DNA reads TGCGCCAGCAGCCTTGGGAGAAATGAAGCTTTCTTT.

The chain couples TRBV21-1 to TRBJ2-1; the D call TRBD2 from the table was never checked on the DNA. TRBV21-1 is flagged as a pseudogene. This CDR3 comprises 21 residues. The CDR3 loop reads CASSKFSLILIAGGPNNEQFF. CDR3 DNA sequence: TGTGCCAGCAGCAAGTTCAGCTTAATACTCATAGCGGGAGGGCCAAACAATGAGCAGTTCTTC.

The chain recombines TRBV19 with TRBJ1-2; 7 bases line up with TRBD1. Germline-derived CDR1 and CDR2 are LNHDA and SQIVND (reference sequence). The CDR3 is 14 amino acids. V trimming: 7 bases; J trimming: 6 bases; junction bases outside the gene matches: 11. CDR3 sequence (DNA): TGTGCCAGTAACCTCAGGACAGGCGGTCATGGCTACACCTTC. It codes for CASNLRTGGHGYTF. Complete variable domain (other parts from reference TRBV19 and TRBJ1-2): DGGITQSPKYLFRKEGQNVTLSCEQNLNHDAMYWYRQDPGQGLRLIYYSQIVNDFQKGDIAEGYSVSREKKESFPLTVTSAQKNPTAFYLCASNLRTGGHGYTFGSGTRLTVV.

This sequence joins TRBV12-5 and TRBJ1-1; 7 nucleotides agree with TRBD1. Germline trimming cut 5 bases from V and 8 bases from J; bases unmatched to any gene: 5. Germline V gives CDR1 LGHNT, CDR2 FRNRAP. The length of the CDR3 is 12 residues. The CDR3 is CASGQTGAEAFF. The CDR3 DNA sequence: TGTGCTAGTGGTCAAACAGGGGCCGAAGCTTTCTTT. Supplemented by reference TRBV12-5 and TRBJ1-1, the full variable domain reads DARVTQTPRHKVTEMGQEVTMRCQPILGHNTVFWYRQTMMQGLELLAYFRNRAPLDDSGMPKDRFSAEMPDATLATLKIQPSEPRDSAVYFCASGQTGAEAFFGQGTRLTVV.

The chain carries TRBV19 and TRBJ2-4; no definite D call. Trimming shortened V by 5 bases and J by 0 bases, and 8 bases separated the two germline ends. Per germline, CDR1 LNHDA and CDR2 SQIVND (reference sequence). The CDR3 runs to 14 residues. DNA for the CDR3: TGTGCCAGTAGTGCGACTCTAGCCAAAAACATTCAGTACTTC. As protein: CASSATLAKNIQYF.

The genes are TRBV5-1 and TRBJ1-1, with TRBD1 matching 7 bases. The CDR3 spans 14 residues. Germline V lookup: CDR1 SGHRS, CDR2 YFSETQ. V was clipped by 4 bases and J by 1 base; unmatched bases: 4. CDR3 residues: CASSRTGANTEAFF. Here the CDR3 DNA reads TGCGCCAGCAGCCGAACAGGGGCGAACACTGAAGCTTTCTTT.

The chain combines TRBV10-2 with TRBJ1-2; the D gene is possibly TRBD1 (6 bases). The CDR3 spans 14 residues. Trimming cost V 6 bases and J 3 bases, with 14 bases left between them. CDR1 is WSHSY, CDR2 SAAADI, per germline. CDR3 sequence reads: CASSVDRLDYGYTF. The DNA of the CDR3 is TGCGCCAGCAGCGTTGACAGGTTGGACTATGGCTACACCTTC.

The chain employs TRBV6-6 and TRBJ2-5; 16 nucleotides agree with TRBD2. The CDR3 contains 15 residues. V lost 7 bases, J lost 5 bases, and 4 bases stayed unmatched. Germline lookup yields CDR1 MNHNY and CDR2 SVGAGI (reference sequence). The CDR3 is CASKGLAGGGETQYF. CDR3 nucleotides: TGTGCCAGCAAGGGACTAGCGGGAGGGGGGGAGACCCAGTACTTC.